The next 25 T cell receptor beta chains were all read from a single sample in a study of regulatory T cells in long-lasting Graves disease. Construction of the TCR beta libraries employed iRepertoire HTBI primers in conjunction with Arm-PCR of CDR3 regions. TCRdb ran MiXCR on the multiplex PCR reads and lists one entry per CDR3 protein. The sample yields about 310,000 distinct CDR3 sequences, around 20% seen once. Time point: persistent/refractory GD, antithyroid drugs over 5 years with positive TRAb. The TCR library was made from RNA that had been extracted from PBMCs in TRIzol. The sample was peripheral blood mononuclear cells (PBMCs), taken when the disease was refractory, from a patient treated with antithyroid drugs. Receptors were obtained from a female donor with Graves disease.

This clonotype appeared many times. This chain connects TRBV3-1 to TRBJ2-7, with TRBD2 identical over 11 bases. The V segment lost 2 bases and the J segment 7 bases; nucleotides outside the gene matches: 4. The CDR3 has 14 residues. Germline values: CDR1 LGHDT, CDR2 YNNKEL (reference sequence). The CDR3 region has the DNA TGTGCCAGCAGCCAAACTAGCGGGAGTGGGGAGCAGTACTTC. It is translated as CASSQTSGSGEQYF.

This clonotype was counted a few times. At one end the junction does not follow the germline gene, possibly because of a read error. The chain links TRBV20-1 to TRBJ2-4; TRBD1 aligns across 8 bases. Germline assignment: CDR1 DFQATT and CDR2 SNEGSKA (reference sequence). CDR3 length: 13 residues. CDR3 sequence reads: CSARDHSRDRFNF. Written as DNA, the CDR3 is TGCAGTGCTAGAGATCACTCTCGGGACAGGTTTAATTTC.

As concerns this clonotype: A much larger clone sits a single nucleotide away, making a read error possible. The rearrangement joins TRBV11-2 to TRBJ2-7; the D is unclear. The CDR3 is made up of 13 amino acids. Germline assignment: CDR1 SGHAT and CDR2 FQNNGV. This CDR3 reads CTSSLVSVHEQYF. The CDR3 DNA is TGTACCAGCAGCTTAGTTTCGGTTCACGAGCAGTACTTC.

The sample holds a few counts of this clonotype. CDR3 DNA: TGTGCCAGCAGCTTGGCCAGGGGAATGAACACTGAAGCTTTCTTT. This encodes CASSLARGMNTEAFF. J is TRBJ1-1 and V is TRBV5-4; tentatively, D is TRBD1 (6 bases). This CDR3 has 15 amino acids. Germline V gene lookup returns CDR1 SGHNT and CDR2 YYREEE (reference sequence). V was cut by 0 bases and J by 0 bases, with 9 bases left in between.

This clonotype was counted only a few times. The chain carries TRBV20-1 and TRBJ1-1, with D hard to call. With 5 bases removed from V and 0 bases from J, the gap between germline ends came to 13 bases. Germline V lookup: CDR1 DFQATT, CDR2 SNEGSKA (reference sequence). The CDR3 has 14 residues. CDR3 coding DNA: TGCAGTGCTCTTGAAGGAGGGTTGAACACTGAAGCTTTCTTT. Amino acid sequence: CSALEGGLNTEAFF.

This clonotype showed up just a few times. The chain links TRBV6-2 or TRBV6-3 to TRBJ2-7; a possible D gene is TRBD2 (5 bases). CDR1 MNHEY and CDR2 SVGEGT come from the germline V gene. The CDR3 extends over 12 amino acids. Trimming took 8 bases from V and 2 from J, leaving 10 bases between them. CDR3 region: CASHGITYEQYF. The CDR3 nucleotides read TGTGCCAGCCACGGGATTACCTACGAGCAGTACTTC.

This clonotype was observed at least ten times. This chain links TRBV7-2 with TRBJ2-2; 9 nucleotides match TRBD2. The CDR3 is made up of 17 amino acids. Looked up from germline, CDR1 is SGHTA and CDR2 is FQGNSA. J lost 6 bases, V lost 5 bases, and 13 bases had no gene match. CDR3 residues: CASSPRILAGAAGELFF. The CDR3 DNA reads TGTGCCAGCAGCCCACGAATCTTAGCGGGAGCGGCCGGGGAGCTGTTTTTT.

This clonotype was seen at least ten times. The CDR3 spells CASSRTGGQRSTEAFF. CDR3 in DNA: TGTGCCAGCAGCCGCACCGGGGGACAACGGAGTACTGAAGCTTTCTTT. V is TRBV3-1 and J is TRBJ1-1, with D maybe TRBD1 (6 bases). V was trimmed by 4 bases and J by 5 bases, leaving 20 bases between them. Germline V gene sequence: CDR1 LGHDT, CDR2 YNNKEL (reference sequence). The CDR3 runs to 16 residues.

This clonotype was detected ten times or more. This sequence joins TRBV27 and TRBJ1-4; D might be TRBD1 (5 bases). Trimming left V 4 bases short and J 7 bases short, with 13 bases between. The CDR3 has 14 amino acids. Per the germline V gene, CDR1 is MNHEY and CDR2 is SMNVEV (reference sequence). Here the CDR3 DNA reads TGTGCCAGCAGTTCAGGGATCCAGGGTGAAAAACTGTTTTTT. Translation: CASSSGIQGEKLFF.

The genes are TRBV7-9 and TRBJ2-5, with TRBD2 identical over 10 bases. J lost 3 bases, V lost 4 bases, and 14 bases had no gene match. This CDR3 spans 18 amino acids. Germline V gene data show CDR1 as SEHNR and CDR2 as FQNEAQ (reference sequence). In DNA, the CDR3 is TGTGCCAGCAGCTCCCAGGAACTAGCGGGACAAAGAAAAGAGACCCAGTACTTC. This sequence encodes CASSSQELAGQRKETQYF.

This rearrangement joins TRBV7-8 to TRBJ1-2; the D gene is possibly TRBD1 (6 bases). There are 16 residues in the CDR3. The V and J ends lost 1 base and 0 bases respectively, with 12 bases between them. Germline lookup yields CDR1 SGHVS and CDR2 FQNEAQ. The CDR3 is CASSLGRDTANYGYTF. The CDR3 coding sequence is TGTGCCAGCAGCTTAGGTCGGGACACAGCTAACTATGGCTACACCTTC.

This clonotype was detected a few times. The J gene is TRBJ2-7, the V gene TRBV7-2; no clear D. Germline CDR1 SGHTA, CDR2 FQGNSA. V was pared by 5 bases and J by 7 bases, with 15 bases between. The CDR3 loop spans 13 amino acids. Here the CDR3 reads CASSQDETLEQYF. In DNA form, the CDR3 reads TGTGCCAGCAGCCAGGACGAAACCCTGGAGCAGTACTTC. Supplemented by reference TRBV7-2 and TRBJ2-7, the full variable domain reads GAGVSQSPSNKVTEKGKDVELRCDPISGHTALYWYRQSLGQGLEFLIYFQGNSAPDKSGLPSDRFSAERTGGSVSTLTIQRTQQEDSAVYLCASSQDETLEQYFGPGTRLTVT.

This clonotype was observed a few times. CDR3 DNA sequence: TGTGCCAGCAGCGTAGCTGAACATAACTACGAGCAGTACTTC. Amino acids: CASSVAEHNYEQYF. This chain connects TRBV9 to TRBJ2-7; no definite D call. This CDR3 has 14 amino acids. Germline V gene sequence: CDR1 SGDLS, CDR2 YYNGEE. The V end was cut by 0 bases, the J end by 3 bases, with 10 bases between.

This clonotype showed up many times. V and J are TRBV3-1 and TRBJ2-5; tentative D call: TRBD2 (5 bases). Per germline, CDR1 LGHDT and CDR2 YNNKEL (reference sequence). V was pared by 0 bases and J by 6 bases, with 14 bases between. This CDR3 is 15 amino acids long. CDR3 in amino acids: CASSQETTVRQTQYF. The CDR3, as DNA: TGTGCCAGCAGCCAAGAGACTACCGTGAGACAGACCCAGTACTTC.

The chain links TRBV6-5 to TRBJ2-1, with TRBD2 matching over 9 bases. This CDR3 region has 15 residues. Trimming took 4 bases from V and 5 from J; bases not matched to a gene: 6. Germline CDR1 reads MNHEY; CDR2 reads SVGAGI. For the CDR3, the DNA is TGTGCCAGCAGTTTTAGCGGGAGTATCCACAATGAGCAGTTCTTC. Translation: CASSFSGSIHNEQFF.

As for this clonotype: A much larger clone sits a single nucleotide away, making a read error possible. V and J are TRBV27 and TRBJ1-1, with TRBD1 identical over 9 bases. J lost 1 base, V lost 8 bases, and 5 bases had no gene match. The length of the CDR3 is 14 residues. Germline loops: CDR1 MNHEY, CDR2 SMNVEV (reference sequence). CDR3 loop: CASGTGGGNTEAFF. For the CDR3, the DNA is TGTGCCAGCGGAACAGGGGGCGGGAACACTGAAGCTTTCTTT.

This sequence joins TRBV14 and TRBJ1-1; D not certain. The CDR3 has 16 residues. V lost 6 bases and J lost 0, with 17 bases in between. Germline CDR1 reads SGHDN; CDR2 reads FVKESK. CDR3 residues: CASSLPDGTMNTEAFF. The DNA of the CDR3 is TGTGCCAGCAGTCTACCGGACGGTACTATGAACACTGAAGCTTTCTTT.

This clonotype was counted at least ten times. The J gene is TRBJ1-2, the V gene TRBV28; D may be TRBD1 (5 bases). CDR3 size: 13 residues. Per the germline V gene, CDR1 is MDHEN and CDR2 is SYDVKM. Trimming stripped 6 bases from V and 4 bases from J, with 12 bases between. DNA of the CDR3: TGTGCCAGCAGCCACGACAGCAGCTATGGCTACACCTTC. This codes for CASSHDSSYGYTF.

This clonotype was detected a few times. This chain links TRBV15 with TRBJ1-6, with D unresolved. This CDR3 comprises 15 residues. Germline lookup yields CDR1 LNHNV and CDR2 YYDKDF (reference sequence). The germline V and J ends were trimmed by 3 bases and 0 bases, with 6 bases remaining between them. As DNA, the CDR3 is TGTGCCACCAGCAGGCAAAGCTCCTATAATTCACCCCTCCACTTT. Its translation: CATSRQSSYNSPLHF.

Comment on this clonotype: One base away lies a much larger clone, so this may be a sequencing read error. This sequence joins TRBV15 and TRBJ2-2, with 7 bases lining up with TRBD2. Per the germline V gene, CDR1 is LNHNV and CDR2 is YYDKDF (reference sequence). The V gene end was trimmed by 1 base and the J gene end by 4 bases; junction bases not matched to a gene: 3. The CDR3 has 15 residues. DNA of the CDR3: TGTGCCACCAGCAGAGTAGCGGGTAGCACCGGGGAGCTGTTTTTT. Protein sequence: CATSRVAGSTGELFF. The full variable domain, rest sourced from reference TRBV15 and TRBJ2-2, is DAMVIQNPRYQVTQFGKPVTLSCSQTLNHNVMYWYQQKSSQAPKLLFHYYDKDFNNEADTPDNFQSRRPNTSFCFLDIRSPGLGDTAMYLCATSRVAGSTGELFFGEGSRLTVL.

This clonotype turned up a few times. The rearrangement joins TRBV20-1 to TRBJ2-2; 7 positions agree with TRBD1. The CDR3 has 15 residues. The V gene end was trimmed by 4 bases and the J gene end by 0 bases; junction bases not matched to a gene: 5. The germline gives CDR1 DFQATT, CDR2 SNEGSKA (reference sequence). CDR3 sequence (DNA): TGCAGTGCTAAGGGACAGTTCGCGAACACCGGGGAGCTGTTTTTT. The encoded protein is CSAKGQFANTGELFF.

The chain carries TRBV20-1 and TRBJ2-2, with D unclear. The V and J ends lost 0 bases and 1 base respectively, with 9 bases between them. Germline V gene lookup returns CDR1 DFQATT and CDR2 SNEGSKA (reference sequence). There are 15 residues in the CDR3. As DNA, the CDR3 is TGCAGTGCTAGAGATCTCCACAAGAACACCGGGGAGCTGTTTTTT. This codes for CSARDLHKNTGELFF.

The rearrangement joins TRBV20-1 to TRBJ2-7, with TRBD1 identical over 10 bases. The CDR3 is 13 amino acids. Losses at the gene ends were 5 bases for V and 3 bases for J; bases not matched to a gene: 4. Germline V gene data show CDR1 as DFQATT and CDR2 as SNEGSKA (reference sequence). The CDR3 is CSAATGGGYEQYF. CDR3 bases: TGCAGTGCTGCGACAGGGGGCGGCTACGAGCAGTACTTC.

The chain employs TRBV28 and TRBJ2-5; weak D call: TRBD1 (6 bases). This CDR3 comprises 14 residues. Trimming pared 3 bases from V and 5 bases from J, leaving 13 bases between. Germline values: CDR1 MDHEN, CDR2 SYDVKM. In DNA, the CDR3 is TGTGCCAGCAGTTTTGTACAGGGTAGCGAGACCCAGTACTTC. Its protein product is CASSFVQGSETQYF.

A few counts support this clonotype. CDR3 coding DNA: TGTGCCACCGAGGGGGGACGCTCCTACGAGCAGTACTTC. Translation: CATEGGRSYEQYF. The chain links TRBV10-3 to TRBJ2-7; D is tentatively TRBD1 or TRBD2 (6 bases each). This CDR3 region has 13 residues. The germline V gene encodes CDR1 ENHRY and CDR2 SYGVKD. Between the trimmed V and J ends, which lost 10 bases and 0 bases, there was a span of 13 bases.